This entry describes one T cell receptor beta chain. It has no known antigen specificity. No base quality values were provided; no much bigger clone lies one nucleotide off. The data stem from a study of blood T cell repertoires in COVID-19 (dated by TCRdb to about 2020). About the investigation overall: Samples from collaborators originated in the United States, Italy and Spain and spanned both the acute and convalescent phases of COVID-19. The material from the prospective study consisted of cDNA or gDNA derived from T cells, B-cell-depleted T cells, or PBMCs. The dataset comprised deeply sampled blood TCRbeta repertoires from subjects exposed to, actively infected with, or recovered from COVID-19. The repertoires were released in a freely available public database intended as a resource for research on the immune response to SARS-CoV-2. Samples came from the ongoing ImmuneRACE study (first 160 participants) plus 1,254 subjects from 6 global collaborators. Sample metadata almost always included a de-identified subject ID, COVID-19 status, age in years and sex. Where available, HLA class I and class II types were obtained from metadata supplied by the sample provider rather than from assay-based typing.

From the germline V gene, CDR1 is SQVTM and CDR2 is ANQGSEA. The CDR3 contains 14 residues, cysteine and phenylalanine counted. Kept here is only the CDR3 DNA, which spans 42 bases and is read in frame from base 1. V and J are trimmed by 5 bases and 3 bases, and the gene matches miss 4 bases of the junction. Each collaborating institution followed its own protocols to collect whole blood in K2EDTA tubes. Collaborator samples were shipped for TCRbeta analysis as frozen whole blood, isolated PBMCs, or DNA extracted from either sample type. Points the paper makes about the study in general: The amount of clinical and demographic metadata varied by source and participant and was provided uncurated.

TCRbeta CDR3 regions were amplified from genomic DNA by means of the immunoSEQ Assay, a bias-controlled multiplex PCR. The source study handled its data this way. Within the assay, amplification of reference gene primers was used to estimate how many nucleated cells each sample contained. To quantify the absolute abundance of each unique TCRbeta CDR3 rearrangement, sequence reads were collapsed and filtered. For each sample, productive Simpson clonality was calculated as the square root of Simpson's diversity index across productive rearrangements. In TCRdb, the immuneACCESS table is reduced to in-frame sequences with V and J assigned. These tables do not hold every clone; where another copy was compared, an unresolved V gene accounts for under half, and the others remain unexplained. The D gene and trimming were derived from the DNA, and the V and J assignments and clone size from that table. For this sample the table gives some 89,000 clones, of which roughly four fifths were detected only once. The top ten clones comprise around 1.3% of the sample.

The sample taken for sequencing was peripheral blood. The chain links TRBV29-1 with TRBJ2-2; TRBD1 matches 9 bases in the middle. The origin of this receptor is an elderly woman with acute or convalescent COVID-19. The bases read TGCAGCGTTCTACAGGGGGCCTACACCGGGGAGCTGTTTTTT. Its protein reads: CSVLQGAYTGELFF.